The source of this TCR beta chain is a study of shared clonotypes between healthy human individuals. On this clone itself: Its matching antigen is unknown.

V lost 6 bases, J lost 3 bases, and 3 bases stayed unmatched. CDR1 and CDR2 (germline): SGHRS, YFSETQ. The length of the CDR3 is 13 residues. Execution of the assay was at deep level. Using immunoSEQ multiplex PCR, the repertoire was profiled, and TCRdb retains in-frame clones only, with some absent. The sample includes about 680,000 clones, 72% of them seen just once. Regarding the study as a whole: Some clonotypes were shared by all four sorted-subset donors, while others were not shared. The non-shared ones had lower generation probabilities than the shared ones.

Sequenced: memory CD4+ T cells sorted from blood. Subset: CD45RA-negative fraction. This sequence originates from a woman aged 25 to 39 in good health. The rearrangement links TRBV5-1 to TRBJ2-5; 9 nucleotides line up with TRBD2. The CDR3 DNA is TGCGCCAGCAACATAGCGGGAGAAGAGACCCAGTACTTC. Its translation: CASNIAGEETQYF.